These T cell receptor beta chains were read from a single sample in a study of T cell repertoires in cytomegalovirus infection. Their antigens remain unidentified. From the reads, TCRdb called clonotypes with MiXCR, one entry per CDR3 protein. This sample has roughly 860,000 distinct CDR3 sequences, with about 33% found just once. The sample was cultured CD8+ T cells from PBMCs, taken from culture after CMV antigen stimulation. Receptors originate from a human donor in good health (CMV status not recorded). Some clones in this sample may be carry-over from other donors' samples. CDR3s include the opening cysteine and the closing phenylalanine or tryptophan. The order of the fields is clone size, V gene, J gene, CDR3 length, D gene, CDR3 protein, CDR3 DNA. D genes are given only for firm matches. Some rows mark clone size as missing; the rest say once, few, many or name a class of expanded clone.

>NA|TRBV7-6|TRBJ2-1|16|NA
CASSPYGSYGYNEQFF
TGTGCCAGCAGCCCGTACGGGAGTTACGGATACAATGAGCAGTTCTTC
>few|TRBV6-5|TRBJ2-2|14|NA
CASSYSINTGELFF
TGTGCCAGCAGTTACTCGATTAACACCGGGGAGCTGTTTTTT
>few|TRBV20-1|TRBJ2-7|15|TRBD1
CSARDRQGKRDEQYF
TGCAGTGCTAGAGACCGACAGGGGAAACGGGACGAGCAGTACTTC
>NA|TRBV28|TRBJ2-5|15|NA
CASSLYREGMETQYF
TGTGCCAGCAGTTTATACAGGGAGGGGATGGAGACCCAGTACTTC
>few|TRBV11-2|TRBJ2-1|18|TRBD2
CASSPEGLATSAYNEQFF
TGTGCCAGCAGCCCGGAGGGACTAGCGACCTCTGCCTACAATGAGCAGTTCTTC
>few|TRBV19|TRBJ1-2|14|TRBD1
CASTPRGLNYGYTF
TGTGCCAGTACTCCCAGGGGGCTAAACTATGGCTACACCTTC
>NA|TRBV2|TRBJ2-1|16|TRBD2
CASSEALAGDYNEQFF
TGTGCCAGCAGTGAAGCACTAGCGGGGGATTACAATGAGCAGTTCTTC
>few|TRBV7-6|TRBJ2-3|14|NA
CASSASSSTDTQYF
TGTGCCAGCTCAGCGTCGAGTAGCACAGATACGCAGTATTTT
>few|TRBV7-9|TRBJ2-4|17|NA
CASIPAWGGDTKNIQYF
TGTGCCAGCATCCCCGCGTGGGGCGGGGACACCAAAAACATTCAGTACTTC
>many|TRBV5-5|TRBJ1-1|12|NA
CASSLGELEAFF
TGTGCCAGCAGCTTGGGAGAGCTTGAAGCTTTCTTT
>NA|TRBV6-1|TRBJ1-2|21|NA
CASSERLADLLLQKRNYGYTF
TGTGCCAGCAGTGAAAGGCTGGCAGACTTGCTACTACAAAAACGCAACTATGGCTACACCTTC
>many|TRBV6-5|TRBJ1-1|15|TRBD1
CASSYSTWDRAGAFF
TGTGCCAGCAGTTACTCGACATGGGACAGGGCTGGAGCTTTCTTT
>NA|TRBV7-9|TRBJ2-2|17|TRBD1
CASSWFTGGLYTGELFF
TGTGCCAGCAGCTGGTTTACAGGGGGCTTGTACACCGGGGAGCTGTTTTTT
>NA|TRBV7-8|TRBJ2-1|16|NA
CASSLARELAYNEQFF
TGTGCCAGCAGCTTAGCGCGGGAACTGGCCTACAATGAGCAGTTCTTC
>many|TRBV11-1|TRBJ2-1|12|NA
CASSRTGNEQFF
TGTGCCAGCAGCCGGACCGGGAATGAGCAGTTCTTC
>many|TRBV7-3|TRBJ2-1|16|TRBD2
CASSLGGGGSYNEQFF
TGTGCCAGCAGCTTAGGAGGCGGGGGGTCCTACAATGAGCAGTTCTTC
>few|TRBV6-5|TRBJ1-4|14|NA
CASSTGTPNEKLFF
TGTGCCAGCAGCACCGGGACACCTAATGAAAAACTGTTTTTT
>NA|TRBV9|TRBJ2-1|14|NA
CASSGQAGADEQFF
TGTGCCAGCAGCGGACAGGCAGGCGCAGATGAGCAGTTCTTC